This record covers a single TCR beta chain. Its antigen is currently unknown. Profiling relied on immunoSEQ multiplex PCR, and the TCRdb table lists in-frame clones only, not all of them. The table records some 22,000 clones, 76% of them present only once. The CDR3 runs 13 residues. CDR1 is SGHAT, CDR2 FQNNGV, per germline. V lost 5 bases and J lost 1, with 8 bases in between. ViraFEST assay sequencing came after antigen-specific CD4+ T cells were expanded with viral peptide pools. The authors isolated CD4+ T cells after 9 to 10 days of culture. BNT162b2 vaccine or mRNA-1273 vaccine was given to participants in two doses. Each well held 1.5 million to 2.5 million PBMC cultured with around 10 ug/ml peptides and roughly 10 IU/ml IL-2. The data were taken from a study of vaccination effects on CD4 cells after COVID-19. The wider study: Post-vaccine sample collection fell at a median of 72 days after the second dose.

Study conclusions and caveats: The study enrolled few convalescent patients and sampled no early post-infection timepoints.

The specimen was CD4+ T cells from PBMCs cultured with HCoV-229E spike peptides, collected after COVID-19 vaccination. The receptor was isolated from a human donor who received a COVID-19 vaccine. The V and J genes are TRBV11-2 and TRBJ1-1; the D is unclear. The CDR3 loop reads CASSTDQNTEAFF. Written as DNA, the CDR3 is TGTGCCAGCAGCACGGATCAGAACACTGAAGCTTTCTTT.